The present entry profiles one TCR beta chain with its context. Its antigen is unidentified. This sample also contains other DNA sequences that code for the same CDR3. The sample belongs to a study of T cell responses to AZD1222 COVID-19 vaccine. Across the whole study: Samples with a second dose at about 4 or about 12 weeks were pooled together.

Study-wide results and limits: Only a handful of AZD1222 recipients, five to seven in all, had baseline seropositivity. Spike-specific TCRs gained breadth and depth after people received two AZD1222 doses. Repertoires were sampled only after the peak T cell response.

The CDR3 spans 14 residues. V was pared by 0 bases and J by 0 bases, with 6 bases between. Germline V gene data show CDR1 as SGHRS and CDR2 as YFSETQ. Profiling relied on immunoSEQ multiplex PCR, and the TCRdb table lists in-frame clones only, not all of them. The table shows about 120,000 clones, with approximately 90% occurring only once. The chain has TRBV5-1 and TRBJ1-2; D call uncertain. The material was peripheral blood, obtained on day 0 of AZD1222 vaccination. The receptor comes from an adult in good health. CDR3 nucleotides: TGCGCCAGCAGCTTGGACAGTCCTAACTATGGCTACACCTTC. Translation: CASSLDSPNYGYTF.